This TCR beta chain was documented in a study of T cell changes during pregnancy in multiple sclerosis. V lost 5 bases and J 0 bases, leaving 14 bases between the germline ends. The germline V gene has CDR1 SGHNT and CDR2 YENEEA. The CDR3 is 16 amino acids. Clones were sequenced by immunoSEQ multiplex PCR, and TCRdb holds only the in-frame ones, with some missing. The sample comprises tens of thousands of clones, approximately 90% of which are singletons, and 0.45% to 0.6% rests with the top ten. The source is a female donor with multiple sclerosis, enrolled in a pregnancy study. The genes are TRBV11-3 and TRBJ2-1; perhaps TRBD2 as D (6 bases). The source material was CD4+ T cells from peripheral blood mononuclear cells, sampled in the first trimester of pregnancy. The CDR3 DNA sequence: TGTGCCAGCAGCGGAGGGGCCGCTCACTCCTACAATGAGCAGTTCTTC. This translates into CASSGGAAHSYNEQFF.